Only a few counts were recorded for the clone carrying this TCR beta chain. These data are taken from a study of T-cell reconstitution after alpha-beta-depleted transplantation in children. This sample's TCRbeta library carried unique molecular identifier barcodes. TCRdb used MiXCR to reprocess the PCR reads, holding one entry per CDR3 protein. The table includes approximately 390,000 distinct CDR3 sequences, about 11% detected once. Per the germline V gene, CDR1 is LGHDT and CDR2 is YNNKEL (reference sequence). This CDR3 has 17 residues. Germline trimming cut 2 bases from V and 2 bases from J; bases unmatched to any gene: 7.

The source is a human donor who donated a stem cell graft to a child with acute myeloid leukemia. This specimen was PBMCs from the stem cell graft donor, taken from the stem cell graft. The rearrangement joins TRBV3-1 to TRBJ1-5; TRBD1 matches 9 bases. The CDR3 sequence is CASSQSGTGRGNQPQHF. The CDR3, as DNA: TGTGCCAGCAGCCAATCCGGGACAGGGCGGGGCAATCAGCCCCAGCATTTT.